This is a list of T cell receptor beta chains from one sample in a study of blood T cell repertoires in COVID-19. This table comes from immunoSEQ multiplex PCR, and its TCRdb copy is limited to in-frame clones, with some not included. Of approximately 260,000 clones detected, 85% to 90% appear once; the ten largest clones hold roughly 3.9%. The sample consisted of peripheral blood. The receptors come from a middle-aged woman with acute or convalescent COVID-19. Both conserved end residues are part of each CDR3. D genes are given only for firm matches. Clone size is given for some rows only: seen once, a few or many times, or a class if the clone is expanded.

NA | TRBD1 | TRBJ1-6 | 15 | TRBV5-1 | CASSFPGGGSEPLHF | TGCGCCAGCAGCTTTCCAGGGGGCGGCAGCGAACCCCTCCACTTT
NA | NA | TRBJ1-3 | 14 | TRBV25-1 | CATTQGTSGNTIYF | TGTGCCACAACTCAGGGGACCTCTGGAAACACCATATATTTT
NA | TRBD2 | TRBJ2-5 | 18 | TRBV7-9 | CASSSSLLKREGQETQYF | TGTGCCAGCAGCTCCTCACTTCTAAAGAGGGAGGGGCAAGAGACCCAGTACTTC
NA | NA | TRBJ2-3 | 14 | TRBV6-5 | CASTFGLASDTQYF | TGTGCCAGCACCTTCGGCCTAGCGTCAGATACGCAGTATTTT
NA | NA | TRBJ1-2 | 14 | TRBV27 | CASSLYAGRPGYTF | TGTGCCAGCAGTTTATACGCAGGGAGGCCGGGCTACACCTTC
NA | TRBD1 | TRBJ1-2 | 15 | TRBV19 | CASSTHGTGSYGYTF | TGTGCCAGTAGTACGCACGGGACAGGGTCCTATGGCTACACCTTC
NA | NA | TRBJ2-1 | 13 | TRBV3-1/TRBV3-2 | CASSQGGYNEQFF | TGTGCCAGCAGCCAGGGCGGGTACAATGAGCAGTTCTTC
NA | TRBD1 | TRBJ1-2 | 15 | TRBV5-8 | CASSLRLTGTYGYTF | TGTGCCAGCAGCTTGAGACTGACAGGGACCTATGGCTACACCTTC
NA | NA | TRBJ1-3 | 12 | TRBV5-6 | CASTYSGNTIYF | TGTGCCAGCACCTACTCCGGAAACACCATATATTTT
NA | TRBD1 | TRBJ1-5 | 14 | TRBV29-1 | CSVTQGQRNQPQHF | TGCAGCGTTACTCAGGGACAGCGAAATCAGCCCCAGCATTTT
NA | NA | TRBJ1-1 | 15 | TRBV3-1/TRBV3-2 | CASSQLRLRSTEAFF | TGTGCCAGCAGCCAGCTCAGACTGAGGTCCACTGAAGCTTTCTTT
NA | NA | TRBJ1-4 | 14 | TRBV6-5 | CASSLDRRNEKLFF | TGTGCCAGCAGTCTCGACAGGAGGAATGAAAAACTGTTTTTT
NA | TRBD1 | TRBJ1-6 | 17 | TRBV19 | CASSIGQGRGGGSPLHF | TGTGCCAGTAGTATTGGACAGGGAAGGGGTGGAGGATCACCCCTCCACTTT
NA | TRBD2 | TRBJ2-5 | 15 | TRBV30 | CAWSVSGGTGETQYF | TGTGCCTGGAGTGTTAGCGGGGGTACGGGAGAGACCCAGTACTTC
NA | TRBD1 | TRBJ1-2 | 16 | TRBV11-1 | CASSSLVGDSVYGYTF | TGTGCCAGCAGCTCCCTCGTCGGGGACAGTGTCTATGGCTACACCTTC
once | NA | TRBJ1-4 | 14 | TRBV7-9 | CASSFGRTNEKLFF | TGTGCCAGCAGCTTTGGGAGAACTAATGAAAAACTGTTTTTT
NA | TRBD1 | TRBJ1-1 | 14 | TRBV7-3 | CASSPDRLNTEAFF | TGTGCCAGCAGCCCGGACAGGTTGAACACTGAAGCTTTCTTT
NA | NA | TRBJ1-1 | 15 | TRBV4-1 | CASSPNAGGDTEAFF | TGCGCCAGCAGCCCCAACGCGGGCGGCGACACTGAAGCTTTCTTT
few | TRBD2 | TRBJ2-1 | 17 | TRBV6-2/TRBV6-3 | CASSSSLAGGLYNEQFF | TGTGCCAGCAGTTCTAGCCTAGCGGGGGGCTTATACAATGAGCAGTTCTTC
few | NA | TRBJ1-2 | 13 | TRBV9 | CASSTPPGDGYTF | TGTGCCAGCAGCACCCCCCCCGGGGATGGCTACACCTTC